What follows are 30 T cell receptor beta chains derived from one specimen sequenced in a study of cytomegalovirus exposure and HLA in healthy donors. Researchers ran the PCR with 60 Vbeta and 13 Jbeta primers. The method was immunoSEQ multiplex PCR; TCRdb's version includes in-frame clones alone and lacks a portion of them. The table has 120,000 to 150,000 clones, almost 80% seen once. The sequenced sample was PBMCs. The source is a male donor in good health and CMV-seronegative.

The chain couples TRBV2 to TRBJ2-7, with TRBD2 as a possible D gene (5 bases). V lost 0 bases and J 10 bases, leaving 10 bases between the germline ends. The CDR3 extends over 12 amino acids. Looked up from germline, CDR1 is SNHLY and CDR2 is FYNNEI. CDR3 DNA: TGTGCCAGCAGTGAAGCGTTACGGGATCAGTACTTC. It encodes CASSEALRDQYF.

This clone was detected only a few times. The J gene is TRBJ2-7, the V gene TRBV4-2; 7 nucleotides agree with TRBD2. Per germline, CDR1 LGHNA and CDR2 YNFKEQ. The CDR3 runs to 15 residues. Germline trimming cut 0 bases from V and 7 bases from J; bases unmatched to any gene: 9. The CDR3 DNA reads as TGTGCCAGCAGCCAAGAAGAGGGAGGGCCTGGAGAGCAGTACTTC. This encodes CASSQEEGGPGEQYF.

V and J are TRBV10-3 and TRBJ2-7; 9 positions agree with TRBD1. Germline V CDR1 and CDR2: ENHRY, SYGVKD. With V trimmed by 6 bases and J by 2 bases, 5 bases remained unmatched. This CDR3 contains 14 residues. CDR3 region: CAIRPGTGTYEQYF. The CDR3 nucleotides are TGTGCCATCAGACCCGGGACAGGGACCTACGAGCAGTACTTC.

The CDR3 bases are TGTGCCAGCCTCTTGGACAGGACTAACTATGGCTACACCTTC. It is translated as CASLLDRTNYGYTF. The rearrangement uses TRBV2 and TRBJ1-2; 7 nucleotides line up with TRBD1. CDR3 size: 14 residues. Germline CDR1 is SNHLY and CDR2 is FYNNEI. The trim removed 8 bases at V and 0 bases at J, leaving 6 bases unmatched.

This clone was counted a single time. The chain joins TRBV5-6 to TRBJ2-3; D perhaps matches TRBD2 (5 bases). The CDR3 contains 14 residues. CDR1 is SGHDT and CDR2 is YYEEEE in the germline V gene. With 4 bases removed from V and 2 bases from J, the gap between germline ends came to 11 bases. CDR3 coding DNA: TGTGCCAGCAGCACTTCAGGACTCACAGATACGCAGTATTTT. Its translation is CASSTSGLTDTQYF.

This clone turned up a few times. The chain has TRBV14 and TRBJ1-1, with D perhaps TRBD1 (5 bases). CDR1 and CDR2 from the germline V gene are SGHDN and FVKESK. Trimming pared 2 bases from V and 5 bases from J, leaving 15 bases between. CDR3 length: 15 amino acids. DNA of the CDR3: TGTGCCAGCAGCCAAATGGTTGGGGCATATACTGAAGCTTTCTTT. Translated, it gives CASSQMVGAYTEAFF.

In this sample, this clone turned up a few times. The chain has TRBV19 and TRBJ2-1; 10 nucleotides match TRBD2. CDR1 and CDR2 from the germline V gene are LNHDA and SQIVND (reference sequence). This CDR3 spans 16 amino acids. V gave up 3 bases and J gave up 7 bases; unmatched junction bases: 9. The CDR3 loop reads CASSMEGTSAGNEQFF. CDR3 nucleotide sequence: TGTGCCAGTAGTATGGAAGGGACTAGCGCGGGTAATGAGCAGTTCTTC.

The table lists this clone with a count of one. The CDR3 DNA follows: TGTGCCAGCTCACCCCGGGACATGAGGTTGTATGGCTACACCTTC. Translated, it gives CASSPRDMRLYGYTF. The chain employs TRBV18 and TRBJ1-2; D might be TRBD1 (6 bases). V lost 3 bases and J 5 bases, leaving 16 bases between the germline ends. Germline CDR1 is KGHSH and CDR2 is LQKENI. The length of the CDR3 is 15 residues.

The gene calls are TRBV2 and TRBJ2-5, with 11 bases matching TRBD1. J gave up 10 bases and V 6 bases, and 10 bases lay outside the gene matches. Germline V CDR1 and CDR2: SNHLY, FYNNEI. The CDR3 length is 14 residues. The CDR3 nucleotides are TGTGCCAGCAGGATAAGGGGACAGGGGGGGAACCAGTACTTC. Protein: CASRIRGQGGNQYF.

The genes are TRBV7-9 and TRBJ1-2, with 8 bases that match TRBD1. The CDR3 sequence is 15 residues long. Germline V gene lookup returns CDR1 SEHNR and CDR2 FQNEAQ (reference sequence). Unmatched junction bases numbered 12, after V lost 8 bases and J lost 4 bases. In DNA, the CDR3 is TGTGCCAGCCGACATTCAGGAACAGGGGGCTATGGCTACACCTTC. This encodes CASRHSGTGGYGYTF.

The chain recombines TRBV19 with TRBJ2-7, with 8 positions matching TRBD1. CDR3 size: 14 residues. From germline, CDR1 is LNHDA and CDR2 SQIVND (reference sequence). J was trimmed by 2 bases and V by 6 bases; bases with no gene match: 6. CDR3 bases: TGTGCCAGTAGCCGGACAGGGCTCGCCTACGAGCAGTACTTC. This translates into CASSRTGLAYEQYF.

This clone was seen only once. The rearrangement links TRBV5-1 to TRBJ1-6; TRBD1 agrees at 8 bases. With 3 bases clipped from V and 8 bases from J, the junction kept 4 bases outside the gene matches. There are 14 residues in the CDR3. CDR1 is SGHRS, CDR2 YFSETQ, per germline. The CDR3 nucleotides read TGCGCCAGCAGCTCGGACAGGGCTTATTCACCCCTCCACTTT. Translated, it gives CASSSDRAYSPLHF. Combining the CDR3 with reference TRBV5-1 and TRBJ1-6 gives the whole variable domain KAGVTQTPRYLIKTRGQQVTLSCSPISGHRSVSWYQQTPGQGLQFLFEYFSETQRNKGNFPGRFSGRQFSNSRSEMNVSTLELGDSALYLCASSSDRAYSPLHFGNGTRLTVT.

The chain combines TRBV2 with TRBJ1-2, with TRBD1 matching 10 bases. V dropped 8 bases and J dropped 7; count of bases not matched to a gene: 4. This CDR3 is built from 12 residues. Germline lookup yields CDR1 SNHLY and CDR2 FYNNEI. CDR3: CASRQGAFGYTF. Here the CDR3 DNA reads TGTGCCAGCCGACAGGGGGCGTTTGGCTACACCTTC.

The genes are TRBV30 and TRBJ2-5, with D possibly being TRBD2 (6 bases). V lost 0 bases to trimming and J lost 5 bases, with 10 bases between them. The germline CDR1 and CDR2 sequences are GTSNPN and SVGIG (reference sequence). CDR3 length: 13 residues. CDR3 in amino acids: CAWSVTGVETQYF. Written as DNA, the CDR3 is TGTGCCTGGAGTGTTACGGGGGTGGAGACCCAGTACTTC. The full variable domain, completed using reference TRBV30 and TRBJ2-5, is SQTIHQWPATLVQPVGSPLSLECTVEGTSNPNLYWYRQAAGRGLQLLFYSVGIGQISSEVPQNLSASRPQDRQFILSSKKLLLSDSGFYLCAWSVTGVETQYFGPGTRLLVL.

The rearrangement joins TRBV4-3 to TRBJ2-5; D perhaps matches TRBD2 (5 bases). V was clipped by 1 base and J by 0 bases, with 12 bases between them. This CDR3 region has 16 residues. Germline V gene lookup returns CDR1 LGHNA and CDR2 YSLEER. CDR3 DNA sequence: TGCGCCAGCAGCCAAGCGGGGTACGGGTACCAAGAGACCCAGTACTTC. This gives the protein CASSQAGYGYQETQYF.

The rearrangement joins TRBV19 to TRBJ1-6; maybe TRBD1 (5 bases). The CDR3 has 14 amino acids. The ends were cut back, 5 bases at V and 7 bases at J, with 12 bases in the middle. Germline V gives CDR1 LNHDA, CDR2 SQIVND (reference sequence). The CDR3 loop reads CASSVGTRNSPLHF. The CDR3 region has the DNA TGTGCCAGTAGTGTTGGGACTCGGAATTCACCCCTCCACTTT.

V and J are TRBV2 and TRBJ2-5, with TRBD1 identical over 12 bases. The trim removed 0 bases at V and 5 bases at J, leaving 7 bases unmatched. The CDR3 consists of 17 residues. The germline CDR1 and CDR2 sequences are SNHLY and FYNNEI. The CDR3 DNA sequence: TGTGCCAGCAGTGAAGCGCCTCGGGGGACAGGGGGCGAGACCCAGTACTTC. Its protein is CASSEAPRGTGGETQYF.

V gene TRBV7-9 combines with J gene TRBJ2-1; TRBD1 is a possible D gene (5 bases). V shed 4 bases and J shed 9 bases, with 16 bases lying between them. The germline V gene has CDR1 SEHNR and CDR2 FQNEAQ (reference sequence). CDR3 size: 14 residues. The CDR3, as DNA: TGTGCCAGCAGCTCAACTCCAGGGATGGGTGAGCAGTTCTTC. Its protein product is CASSSTPGMGEQFF.

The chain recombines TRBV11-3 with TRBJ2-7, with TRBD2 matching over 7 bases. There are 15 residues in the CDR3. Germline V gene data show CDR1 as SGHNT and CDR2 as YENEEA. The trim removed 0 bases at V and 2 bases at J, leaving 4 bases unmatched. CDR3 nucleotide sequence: TGTGCCAGCAGCTTAGAGCAAGCGGGGACCTACGAGCAGTACTTC. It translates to CASSLEQAGTYEQYF.

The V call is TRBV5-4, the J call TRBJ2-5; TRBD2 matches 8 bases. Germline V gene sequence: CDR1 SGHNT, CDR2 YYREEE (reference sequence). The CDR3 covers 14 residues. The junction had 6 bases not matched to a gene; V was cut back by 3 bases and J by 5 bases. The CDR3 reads CASSSTSDGETQYF. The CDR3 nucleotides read TGTGCCAGCAGCTCGACTAGCGATGGCGAGACCCAGTACTTC.

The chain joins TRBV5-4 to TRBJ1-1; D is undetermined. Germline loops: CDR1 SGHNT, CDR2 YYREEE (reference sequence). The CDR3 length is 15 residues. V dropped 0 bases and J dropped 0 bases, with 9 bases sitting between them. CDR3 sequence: CASSLDLTMNTEAFF. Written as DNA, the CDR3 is TGTGCCAGCAGCTTGGATTTGACTATGAACACTGAAGCTTTCTTT.

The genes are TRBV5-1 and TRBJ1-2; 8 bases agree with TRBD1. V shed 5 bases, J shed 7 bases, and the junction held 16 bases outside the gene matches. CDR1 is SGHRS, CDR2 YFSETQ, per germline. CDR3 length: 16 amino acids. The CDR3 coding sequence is TGCGCCAGCAGATCAACCCGCCGCAGGGGGCTTGGTGGCTACACCTTC. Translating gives CASRSTRRRGLGGYTF.

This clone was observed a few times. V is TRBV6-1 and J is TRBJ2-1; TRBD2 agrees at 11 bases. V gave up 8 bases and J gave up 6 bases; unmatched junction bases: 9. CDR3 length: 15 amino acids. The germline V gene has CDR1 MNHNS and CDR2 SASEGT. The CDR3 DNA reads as TGTGCCAGCGACCTTACCGGGACTAGCGGCAATGAGCAGTTCTTC. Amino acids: CASDLTGTSGNEQFF.

DNA of the CDR3: TGTGCCAGTAGTATCCGGACAGGCTATCCCGGGGAGCTGTTTTTT. This translates into CASSIRTGYPGELFF. The chain couples TRBV19 to TRBJ2-2; 7 nucleotides align to TRBD1. Germline CDR1 and CDR2: LNHDA and SQIVND (reference sequence). CDR3 length equals 15 residues. The V gene end was trimmed by 3 bases and the J gene end by 6 bases; junction bases not matched to a gene: 7.

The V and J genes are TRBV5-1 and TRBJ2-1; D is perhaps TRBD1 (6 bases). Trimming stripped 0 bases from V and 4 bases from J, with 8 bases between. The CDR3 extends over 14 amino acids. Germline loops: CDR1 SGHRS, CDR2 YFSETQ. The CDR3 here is CASSLEDSYNEQFF. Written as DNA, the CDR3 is TGCGCCAGCAGCTTGGAGGACAGTTACAATGAGCAGTTCTTC.

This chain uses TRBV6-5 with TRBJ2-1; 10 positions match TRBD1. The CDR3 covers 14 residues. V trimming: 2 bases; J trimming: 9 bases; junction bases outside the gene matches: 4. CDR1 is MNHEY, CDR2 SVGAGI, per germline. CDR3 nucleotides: TGTGCCAGCAGTTACGGTCGACAGGGGGCTGAGCAGTTCTTC. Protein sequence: CASSYGRQGAEQFF.

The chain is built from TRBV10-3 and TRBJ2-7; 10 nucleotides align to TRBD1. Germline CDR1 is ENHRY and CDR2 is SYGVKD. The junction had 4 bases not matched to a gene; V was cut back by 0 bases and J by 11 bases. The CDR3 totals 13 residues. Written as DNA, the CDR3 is TGTGCCATCAGTGAGTCGGGACAGGGGTTAGAGTACTTC. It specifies CAISESGQGLEYF.

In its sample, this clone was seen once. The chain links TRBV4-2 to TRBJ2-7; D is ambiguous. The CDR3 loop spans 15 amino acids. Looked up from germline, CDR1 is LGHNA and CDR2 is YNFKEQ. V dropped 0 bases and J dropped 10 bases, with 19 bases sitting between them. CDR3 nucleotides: TGTGCCAGCAGCCAAGATTTCATAGCAGATCGTGACCAGTACTTC. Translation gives CASSQDFIADRDQYF.

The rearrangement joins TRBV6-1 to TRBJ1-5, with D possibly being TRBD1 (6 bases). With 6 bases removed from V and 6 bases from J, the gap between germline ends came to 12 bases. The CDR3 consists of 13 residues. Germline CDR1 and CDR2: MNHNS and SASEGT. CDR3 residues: CASRTTGSQPQHF. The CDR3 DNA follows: TGTGCCAGCAGGACCACAGGGAGTCAGCCCCAGCATTTT.

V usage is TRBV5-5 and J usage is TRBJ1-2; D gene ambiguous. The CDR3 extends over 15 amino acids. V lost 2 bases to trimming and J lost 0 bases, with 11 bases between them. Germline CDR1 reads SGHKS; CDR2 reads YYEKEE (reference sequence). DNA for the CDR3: TGTGCCAGCAGCTTATCGGGGTCCTCTAACTATGGCTACACCTTC. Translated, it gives CASSLSGSSNYGYTF.